This is a list of T cell receptor beta chains from one sample in a study of T cell changes during pregnancy in multiple sclerosis. TCRdb's table, derived via immunoSEQ multiplex PCR, lists solely in-frame clones and lacks some. The sample carries 60,000 or so clones, 90% recorded once. The sample was peripheral blood, taken in the second trimester of pregnancy. The receptors stem from a female donor in good health, enrolled as a control in a pregnancy study. The CDR3 runs from the conserved cysteine through the conserved F or W. D genes are given only for firm matches.

d_call: NA; v_call: TRBV18; j_call: TRBJ2-7; cdr3_aa: CASSPRRSSYEQYF
d_call: TRBD1; v_call: TRBV30; j_call: TRBJ1-2; cdr3_aa: CAWSADRIGGYTF
d_call: NA; v_call: TRBV28; j_call: TRBJ2-3; cdr3_aa: CASSLRGSTQYF
d_call: NA; v_call: TRBV27; j_call: TRBJ2-7; cdr3_aa: CASSFQGRAYEQYF
d_call: NA; v_call: TRBV11-2; j_call: TRBJ2-7; cdr3_aa: CASSSKIPRDTGYEQYF
d_call: NA; v_call: TRBV6-4; j_call: TRBJ2-7; cdr3_aa: CASSVATSYEQYF
d_call: NA; v_call: TRBV2; j_call: TRBJ1-5; cdr3_aa: CASIGVGSADQPQHF
d_call: NA; v_call: TRBV13; j_call: TRBJ2-7; cdr3_aa: CASRSRPVIEVAYEQYF
d_call: NA; v_call: TRBV7-9; j_call: TRBJ2-4; cdr3_aa: CASSNPEAKNIQYF
d_call: NA; v_call: TRBV6-1; j_call: TRBJ2-5; cdr3_aa: CASTSSRQTQYF
d_call: TRBD1; v_call: TRBV6-6; j_call: TRBJ2-7; cdr3_aa: CASSYSRTGIYEQYF
d_call: TRBD2; v_call: TRBV14; j_call: TRBJ2-7; cdr3_aa: CASSHPSSGPPYEQYF
d_call: NA; v_call: TRBV10-2; j_call: TRBJ1-5; cdr3_aa: CATLPGQHNQPQHF
d_call: NA; v_call: TRBV5-1; j_call: TRBJ1-3; cdr3_aa: CASSLGFNRLSGNTIYF
d_call: TRBD2; v_call: TRBV28; j_call: TRBJ2-1; cdr3_aa: CASSLGLAGGKEQFF
d_call: TRBD2; v_call: TRBV29-1; j_call: TRBJ2-3; cdr3_aa: CSVRRSSGRYWADTQYF
d_call: NA; v_call: TRBV9; j_call: TRBJ2-3; cdr3_aa: CASSPGGSTDTQYF
d_call: NA; v_call: TRBV19; j_call: TRBJ1-5; cdr3_aa: CASKWGSSNQPQHF
d_call: NA; v_call: TRBV15; j_call: TRBJ2-3; cdr3_aa: CATSSPSRSPSLDTQYF
d_call: NA; v_call: TRBV5-4; j_call: TRBJ2-3; cdr3_aa: CASSLGGAFSTDTQYF
d_call: TRBD1; v_call: TRBV6-5; j_call: TRBJ1-5; cdr3_aa: CASRAGGPPNQPQHF
d_call: TRBD1; v_call: TRBV15; j_call: TRBJ1-1; cdr3_aa: CATSSLLIQGVEVKAFF
d_call: NA; v_call: TRBV7-9; j_call: TRBJ2-1; cdr3_aa: CASSDTGSSYNEQFF
d_call: TRBD1; v_call: TRBV27; j_call: TRBJ2-1; cdr3_aa: CASKYGTEYNEQFF
d_call: NA; v_call: TRBV7-8; j_call: TRBJ1-5; cdr3_aa: CASREGGNQPQHF
d_call: NA; v_call: TRBV5-6; j_call: TRBJ2-1; cdr3_aa: CASSLAGSEQFF
d_call: TRBD1; v_call: TRBV28; j_call: TRBJ2-7; cdr3_aa: CASSFRGLLSYEQYF
d_call: TRBD1; v_call: TRBV18; j_call: TRBJ1-1; cdr3_aa: CASSPWQGAGVTEAFF
d_call: TRBD1; v_call: TRBV10-3; j_call: TRBJ2-3; cdr3_aa: CATITGQGGTDTQYF
d_call: TRBD1; v_call: TRBV27; j_call: TRBJ2-7; cdr3_aa: CASSLSIPNRQGVSYEQYF
d_call: TRBD1; v_call: TRBV9; j_call: TRBJ1-1; cdr3_aa: CASRRQGDTEAFF
d_call: TRBD1; v_call: TRBV7-3; j_call: TRBJ2-3; cdr3_aa: CASSRDRDATDTQYF
d_call: NA; v_call: TRBV10-1; j_call: TRBJ2-3; cdr3_aa: CASSESGGREDTQYF
d_call: NA; v_call: TRBV6-5; j_call: TRBJ2-7; cdr3_aa: CASSYGGGDYEQYF
d_call: TRBD1; v_call: TRBV11-2; j_call: TRBJ2-7; cdr3_aa: CASSPRTGASSYEQYF
d_call: TRBD2; v_call: TRBV5-3; j_call: TRBJ2-4; cdr3_aa: CARTTGERGNKNIQYF
d_call: NA; v_call: TRBV9; j_call: TRBJ2-2; cdr3_aa: CASSPSDRYTGELFF
d_call: NA; v_call: TRBV27; j_call: TRBJ2-4; cdr3_aa: CASRTYRVKYF
d_call: NA; v_call: TRBV18; j_call: TRBJ2-5; cdr3_aa: CASSRGEQETQYF
d_call: NA; v_call: TRBV7-9; j_call: TRBJ1-4; cdr3_aa: CASSAQSRSGEKLFF
d_call: TRBD1; v_call: TRBV19; j_call: TRBJ1-5; cdr3_aa: CASSRQGNQPQHF
d_call: TRBD2; v_call: TRBV4-2; j_call: TRBJ2-7; cdr3_aa: CASSQDIAGVYEQYF
d_call: TRBD1; v_call: TRBV9; j_call: TRBJ1-1; cdr3_aa: CASSKQGANTEAFF
d_call: TRBD1; v_call: TRBV10-1; j_call: TRBJ1-2; cdr3_aa: CASSDSGGTGYTF
d_call: TRBD2; v_call: TRBV4-2; j_call: TRBJ2-5; cdr3_aa: CASSQDGSGGETQYF
d_call: TRBD1; v_call: TRBV4-1; j_call: TRBJ2-7; cdr3_aa: CARTGFCHEQYF
d_call: NA; v_call: TRBV6-1; j_call: TRBJ2-1; cdr3_aa: CATDPSSYNEQFF
d_call: TRBD2; v_call: TRBV7-7; j_call: TRBJ2-5; cdr3_aa: CASSKRAGGPLDQETQYF
d_call: NA; v_call: TRBV5-6; j_call: TRBJ1-6; cdr3_aa: CASSLAAISSYNSPLHF
d_call: TRBD2; v_call: TRBV19; j_call: TRBJ2-3; cdr3_aa: CASSIGLADTDTQYF
d_call: TRBD2; v_call: TRBV15; j_call: TRBJ2-5; cdr3_aa: CATSSRGTSVETQYF
d_call: NA; v_call: TRBV7-9; j_call: TRBJ1-4; cdr3_aa: CASSPSALPGRRDEKLFF
d_call: NA; v_call: TRBV30; j_call: TRBJ1-6; cdr3_aa: CAWNTGQSYNSPLHF
d_call: TRBD2; v_call: TRBV9; j_call: TRBJ2-1; cdr3_aa: CASSVFFLAGPNEQFF
d_call: TRBD1; v_call: TRBV5-6; j_call: TRBJ2-7; cdr3_aa: CASSLPGQGSYEQYF
d_call: NA; v_call: TRBV23-1; j_call: TRBJ2-5; cdr3_aa: CASSQPLDRQETQYF
d_call: NA; v_call: TRBV11-3; j_call: TRBJ2-7; cdr3_aa: CASSPRGDSYEQYF
d_call: TRBD1; v_call: TRBV6-5; j_call: TRBJ1-1; cdr3_aa: CASSYSPGTVGAEAFF
d_call: NA; v_call: TRBV28; j_call: TRBJ1-2; cdr3_aa: CASGPSWYGYTF
d_call: NA; v_call: TRBV5-1; j_call: TRBJ1-2; cdr3_aa: CASSSSFGDGYTF